This passage covers 4 T cell receptor beta chains from one sample sequenced in a study of blood T cell repertoires in COVID-19. The assay was immunoSEQ multiplex PCR, and TCRdb's table has in-frame clones only and misses some. The table lists 150,000 to 200,000 clones, around 83% of them singletons. Sequenced: peripheral blood. Receptor source: a man aged 18 to 30 with acute or convalescent COVID-19.

J is TRBJ1-3 and V is TRBV5-4; 8 bases map to TRBD1. The junction had 3 bases not matched to a gene; V was cut back by 4 bases and J by 0 bases. Germline V gene sequence: CDR1 SGHNT, CDR2 YYREEE (reference sequence). The CDR3 is made up of 15 amino acids. Here the CDR3 DNA reads TGTGCCAGCAGCGTCACAGGGGGCTCTGGAAACACCATATATTTT. This gives the protein CASSVTGGSGNTIYF.

This chain connects TRBV19 to TRBJ1-5, with 9 nucleotides matching TRBD1. V shed 3 bases, J shed 7 bases, and the junction held 16 bases outside the gene matches. Germline assignment: CDR1 LNHDA and CDR2 SQIVND (reference sequence). CDR3 length equals 18 residues. This CDR3 reads CASSILGRGQGDRQPQHF. CDR3 DNA: TGTGCCAGTAGTATCTTAGGGAGGGGACAGGGAGATCGGCAGCCCCAGCATTTT.

This sequence joins TRBV10-1 and TRBJ2-3; 11 bases map to TRBD2. This CDR3 contains 16 residues. In germline, CDR1 is WNHNN, CDR2 SYGVQD (reference sequence). Germline trimming cut 4 bases from V and 1 base from J; bases unmatched to any gene: 4. CDR3 amino acids: CASSVGTSGRTDTQYF. CDR3 sequence (DNA): TGCGCCAGCAGTGTAGGGACTAGCGGTCGCACAGATACGCAGTATTTT.

V gene TRBV19 combines with J gene TRBJ1-1; the D is unclear. V was cut by 5 bases and J by 1 base, with 14 bases left in between. The CDR3 totals 15 residues. Germline V gene sequence: CDR1 LNHDA, CDR2 SQIVND (reference sequence). The CDR3 spells CASSLLGQTNTEAFF. The CDR3 nucleotides are TGTGCCAGTAGTCTACTAGGGCAGACGAACACTGAAGCTTTCTTT.